This note documents a single T cell receptor (beta chain) sequence. Its target is unknown. TCRdb re-called the 5' RACE reads with MiXCR, one entry per CDR3 protein. The table lists 150,000 to 200,000 distinct CDR3 sequences, around 9.3% of them singletons, with roughly 40% in the top ten. This entry belongs to a study of T cells after yellow fever vaccination. Findings and limits, study-wide: By day 5 rather than day 15, the secondary response had peaked, though it was weaker.

V dropped 4 bases and J dropped 0; count of bases not matched to a gene: 5. Germline V gene sequence: CDR1 SGHRS, CDR2 YFSETQ. CDR3 length: 16 residues. The source of this sequence is a man aged 18 to 29 who received the YFV17D yellow fever vaccine. The sample in question was CD8+ T cells sorted from PBMCs, obtained 45 days after the yellow fever booster vaccination. The chain combines TRBV5-1 with TRBJ2-7, with 12 bases aligning to TRBD1. CDR3 loop: CASSPGTGGASYEQYV. CDR3 bases: TGCGCCAGCAGCCCCGGGACAGGGGGCGCCTCCTACGAGCAGTACGTC.